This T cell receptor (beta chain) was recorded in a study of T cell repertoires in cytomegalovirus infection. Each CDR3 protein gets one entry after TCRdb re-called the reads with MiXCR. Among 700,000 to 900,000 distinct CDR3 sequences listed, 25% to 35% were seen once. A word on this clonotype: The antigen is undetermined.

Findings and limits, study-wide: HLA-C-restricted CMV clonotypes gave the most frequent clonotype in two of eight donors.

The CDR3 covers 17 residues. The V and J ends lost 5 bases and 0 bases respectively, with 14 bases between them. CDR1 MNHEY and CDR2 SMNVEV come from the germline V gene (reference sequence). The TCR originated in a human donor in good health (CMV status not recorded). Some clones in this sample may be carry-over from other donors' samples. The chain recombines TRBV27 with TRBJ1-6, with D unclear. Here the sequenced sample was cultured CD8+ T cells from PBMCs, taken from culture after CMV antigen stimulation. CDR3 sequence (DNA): TGTGCCAGCAGTCCCTCCCCCCTAGGCTCCTATAATTCACCCCTCCACTTT. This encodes CASSPSPLGSYNSPLHF.